Listed below are T cell receptor beta chains from one sample, sequenced in a study of blood T cells in healthy people across ages. TCRdb independently ran MiXCR on the 5' RACE reads; one entry per CDR3 protein. The table lists about 1,500,000 distinct CDR3 sequences, 25% to 30% of them singletons. The sequenced sample was blood. The receptors here all came from a woman aged 25 to 45 in good health. Both conserved end residues are part of each CDR3. D genes are given only for firm matches. Clone size is shown for a subset of rows, as once, few, many or a class of expanded clone.

clone size	V gene	D gene	J gene	CDR3 DNA	CDR3 protein
.	TRBV7-2	.	TRBJ1-1	TGTGCCAGCAGCTTAAAGGTTCCAGCAATGAACACTGAAGCTTTCTTT	CASSLKVPAMNTEAFF
.	TRBV12-3/TRBV12-4	.	TRBJ2-7	TGTGCCAGCAGCCATGACAGGAGTTCCTACGAGCAGTACTTC	CASSHDRSSYEQYF
once	TRBV10-1	TRBD1	TRBJ1-4	TGCGCCAGTTTGACAGGGGGCACGACTAATGAAAAACTGTTTTTT	CASLTGGTTNEKLFF
few	TRBV11-2	.	TRBJ1-2	TGTGCCAGCAGCATCGGGACGGTAGGGAACTATGGCTACACCTTC	CASSIGTVGNYGYTF
many	TRBV20-1	.	TRBJ2-1	TGCAGTGCTAAAGCTAACAATGAGCAGTTCTTC	CSAKANNEQFF
few	TRBV20-1	.	TRBJ2-7	TGCAGTGCTAGAGTGGGGACCAAACCCTCCTACGAGCAGTACTTC	CSARVGTKPSYEQYF
.	TRBV5-1	TRBD1	TRBJ2-1	TGCGCCAGCAGCCACGGACAGGCGAACTACAATGAGCAGTTCTTC	CASSHGQANYNEQFF
.	TRBV7-9	TRBD1	TRBJ1-2	TGTGCCAGCAGCCTTAAGGGACAGGGGGAGAAGGATGGCTACACCTTC	CASSLKGQGEKDGYTF
.	TRBV7-9	TRBD1	TRBJ2-5	TGTGCCAGCAGCCGCGAACAGGGGCGGAAAGAAGAGGCCCAGTACTTC	CASSREQGRKEEAQYF
.	TRBV7-2	.	TRBJ1-2	TGTGCCAGCAGCCCGATCCCCGCAGGGTTCCTCTATGGCTACACCTTC	CASSPIPAGFLYGYTF
.	TRBV5-1	.	TRBJ1-2	TGCGCCAGCAGCTTGGGACAAAGCAGGAGCTATGGCTACACCTTC	CASSLGQSRSYGYTF
few	TRBV24-1	TRBD1	TRBJ2-3	TGTGCTATCCAGGGACAGAGCACAGATACGCAGTATTTT	CAIQGQSTDTQYF
.	TRBV7-8	.	TRBJ2-2	TGTGCCAGCAGCTTTTGGGGGAGCACCGGGGAGCTGTTTTTT	CASSFWGSTGELFF
few	TRBV5-1	.	TRBJ2-5	TGCGCCAGCAGCTTGGGATCCCCGACAGAAGAGACCCAGTACTTC	CASSLGSPTEETQYF
.	TRBV4-1	TRBD2	TRBJ2-7	TGCGCCAGCAGCCAAGCGTCGAGCGGGGGATCCTACGAGCAGTACTTC	CASSQASSGGSYEQYF
.	TRBV28	TRBD2	TRBJ2-3	TGTGCCAGCAGTTACCTAGCGGACTCTAGCTCAGATACGCAGTATTTT	CASSYLADSSSDTQYF
.	TRBV9	TRBD2	TRBJ2-2	TGTGCCAGTAGCGTTAATATAGCGGGGCGGACCGGGGAGCTGTTTTTT	CASSVNIAGRTGELFF
few	TRBV4-1	.	TRBJ1-4	TGCGCCAGCAGCCAAGGGGACGGTTTAAATAATGAAAAACTGTTTTTT	CASSQGDGLNNEKLFF
few	TRBV13	TRBD2	TRBJ2-1	TGTGCCAGCAGCTTAGGCGCTAGCGGGATTATAAATGAGCAGTTCTTC	CASSLGASGIINEQFF
many	TRBV28	.	TRBJ1-6	TGTGCCAGCAGTTTATCTGGGGCAGGGAATTCACCCCTCCACTTT	CASSLSGAGNSPLHF
.	TRBV20-1	.	TRBJ2-4	TGCAGTGCTAGAACGACAGGGAGGGTATCCAAAAACGTTCAGTACTTC	CSARTTGRVSKNVQYF
few	TRBV6-5	.	TRBJ1-1	TGTGCCAGCAGTTACAGGGCCGGGGCCCTGAACACTGAAGCTTTCTTT	CASSYRAGALNTEAFF
few	TRBV18	TRBD1	TRBJ2-6	TGTGCCAGCTCAACAGGGGCTGAGGCCAACGTCCTGACTTTC	CASSTGAEANVLTF
.	TRBV28	.	TRBJ1-5	TGTGCCAGCAGTTCCCTCACCCAGCCCCAGCATTTT	CASSSLTQPQHF
.	TRBV11-2	TRBD1	TRBJ1-5	TGTGCCAGCAGCTTGACAGGGGGCCGGGGTGCAGGTCGTCAGCCCCAGCATTTT	CASSLTGGRGAGRQPQHF
few	TRBV6-6	TRBD1	TRBJ2-7	TGTGCCAGCAGTTATAGGGACAGGGTCGACGAGCAGTACTTC	CASSYRDRVDEQYF
.	TRBV24-1	.	TRBJ2-2	TGTGCCACCAGTGGTGCACAGGGATGGAGTTGGAGGACCGGGGAGCTGTTTTTT	CATSGAQGWSWRTGELFF
.	TRBV7-6	.	TRBJ2-1	TGTGCCAGCAGCCCCAGGGTTCAGGTGCCCTACAATGAGCAGTTCTTC	CASSPRVQVPYNEQFF
.	TRBV20-1	TRBD1	TRBJ2-7	TGCAGGGCGACAGGGGGCGCGGACGAGCAGTACTTC	CRATGGADEQYF
.	TRBV7-9	TRBD2	TRBJ2-1	TGTGCCAGCAGCCCCGGGAGGGCCGAGGGTCGGGGGCAGTTCTTC	CASSPGRAEGRGQFF
many	TRBV20-1	.	TRBJ2-7	TGCAGTGCTCAAATCGGGACCCCGTTGGAGAAGCAGTACTTC	CSAQIGTPLEKQYF
many	TRBV6-6	.	TRBJ2-7	TGTGCCAGCAAGGGGCTAGCCGGGTACGAGCAGTACTTC	CASKGLAGYEQYF
few	TRBV6-5	TRBD1	TRBJ1-2	TGTGCCAGCAGCACCCTTTCCTTGACAGGGGCCTATGGCTACACCTTC	CASSTLSLTGAYGYTF
many	TRBV20-1	.	TRBJ2-1	TGCAGTGCTAGCAGCCGTCGGGACTTTTACAATGAGCAGTTCTTC	CSASSRRDFYNEQFF
once	TRBV7-9	.	TRBJ2-5	TGTGCCATCCCCCGGGGACTGGGTGATGAGACCCAGTACTTC	CAIPRGLGDETQYF
few	TRBV5-1	.	TRBJ2-3	TGCGCCAGCAGCTTAGGTAGGCAAGGGGATACGCAGTATTTT	CASSLGRQGDTQYF
.	TRBV29-1	.	TRBJ1-1	TGCAGCGTAACACGGACCGGGAGCAGGGGTGAAGCTTTCTTT	CSVTRTGSRGEAFF
few	TRBV7-2	TRBD2	TRBJ2-1	TGTGCCAGCAGCTTGGAAAGTGGACTAGATGAGCAGTTCTTC	CASSLESGLDEQFF
.	TRBV20-1	TRBD1	TRBJ1-3	TGCAGTGCTCCCCGCGGGACAGGGTGGGGATCTGGAAACACCATATATTTT	CSAPRGTGWGSGNTIYF
.	TRBV19	.	TRBJ2-5	TGTGCCAGTAGTATAAATCTGGCGGAGACCCAGTACTTC	CASSINLAETQYF
.	TRBV12-5	TRBD1	TRBJ2-2	TGTGCTAGTGGTTTGCCCACAGGGGCTACGAACACCGGGGAGCTGTTTTTT	CASGLPTGATNTGELFF